The 5 T cell receptor beta chains presented below share a single source sample, sequenced in a study of chemoradiotherapy in HPV16-positive cancers. Using immunoSEQ multiplex PCR, the repertoire was profiled, and TCRdb retains in-frame clones only, with some absent. The sample contains roughly 14,000 clones, approximately 75% of which appear only once. This material was acquired from a patient who underwent chemoradiotherapy. The receptors come from a human donor with HPV-associated anogenital cancer.

This clone was picked up a small number of times. The rearrangement joins TRBV6-1 to TRBJ2-7; possible D gene TRBD1, 6 bases. This CDR3 contains 15 residues. The germline V gene encodes CDR1 MNHNS and CDR2 SASEGT. V lost 2 bases and J lost 2, with 13 bases in between. CDR3 in amino acids: CASSEIRTVPYEQYF. The CDR3 region has the DNA TGTGCCAGCAGTGAAATAAGGACAGTGCCCTACGAGCAGTACTTC.

The chain carries TRBV4-1 and TRBJ2-5; D is possibly TRBD2 (6 bases). V was shortened by 2 bases and J by 2 bases, with 21 bases between the two germline ends. This CDR3 has 18 residues. Looked up from germline, CDR1 is MGHRA and CDR2 is YSYEKL. The CDR3 loop is CASSQRWSGTAGQETQYF. CDR3 DNA sequence: TGCGCCAGCAGCCAAAGGTGGAGCGGAACGGCGGGACAAGAGACCCAGTACTTC.

This clone was counted a few times. V usage is TRBV30 and J usage is TRBJ1-1; the D gene is possibly TRBD1 (5 bases). CDR1 and CDR2 from the germline V gene are GTSNPN and SVGIG (reference sequence). Trimming pared 0 bases from V and 4 bases from J, leaving 12 bases between. The CDR3 is 14 residues long. CDR3 nucleotides: TGTGCCTGGAGTGTCTTGGGAAGGGGCACTGAAGCTTTCTTT. Protein product: CAWSVLGRGTEAFF.

The V gene is TRBV15, the J gene TRBJ1-1, with no clear D. This CDR3 has 17 residues. Trimming took 1 base from V and 1 from J, leaving 16 bases between them. Germline V gene data show CDR1 as LNHNV and CDR2 as YYDKDF (reference sequence). In nucleotides, the CDR3 is TGTGCCACCAGCAGAGCTAGACATCTCACCGAGAACACTGAAGCTTTCTTT. Translated, it gives CATSRARHLTENTEAFF.

The CDR3 nucleotides read TGTGCCACCAGCAGTCCCGGGACTAGCGGGAGGGCCGAGGACAATGAGCAGTTCTTC. It specifies CATSSPGTSGRAEDNEQFF. The J gene is TRBJ2-1, the V gene TRBV15; 16 positions agree with TRBD2. The V gene end was trimmed by 3 bases and the J gene end by 5 bases; junction bases not matched to a gene: 10. The CDR3 runs to 19 residues. Germline assignment: CDR1 LNHNV and CDR2 YYDKDF (reference sequence).